A selection of T cell receptor beta chains follows, all from one sample in a study of blood T cell repertoires in COVID-19. Only in-frame clones appear in the TCRdb table, and some are missing; sequencing was by immunoSEQ multiplex PCR. This sample has fewer than 250,000 clones, with approximately 83% found just once. Sequencing input: PBMCs or T cells enriched from blood (not recorded which). The source of these receptors is a woman aged 50 to 60 who had been exposed to COVID-19. CDR3s include the opening cysteine and the closing phenylalanine or tryptophan. Each record gives: J gene, D gene, clone size, V gene, CDR3 DNA, CDR3 protein. A D gene is named only where the DNA matches it firmly. A clone size is listed for some rows: how often the clone was seen (once, few, many), or a class if it is expanded.

TRBJ1-2,TRBD1,.,TRBV4-1,TGCGCCAGCAGCCAGTCATGGGACAGCGCGGAGGGCTACACCTTC,CASSQSWDSAEGYTF
TRBJ2-5,.,.,TRBV5-1,TGCGCCAGCAGCTTCGACTGGCGGGAGACCCAGTACTTC,CASSFDWRETQYF
TRBJ2-5,.,.,TRBV10-1,TGCGCCAGCAGTGACCCCTCGGGACAAGGAGAGACCCAGTACTTC,CASSDPSGQGETQYF
TRBJ1-5,.,.,TRBV7-8,TGTGCCAGCAGCTTAGTCGGGGGGTTGGATCAGCCCCAGCATTTT,CASSLVGGLDQPQHF
TRBJ2-7,TRBD2,.,TRBV5-5,TGTGCCAGCAGCCGGGGGGACGAGCAGTACTTC,CASSRGDEQYF
TRBJ1-2,TRBD1,.,TRBV18,TGTGCCAGCTCACCTACAGGGGCGGATGGCTACACCTTC,CASSPTGADGYTF
TRBJ1-6,TRBD1,few,TRBV5-6,TGTGCCAGCAGCTGGGACAGGGGAAAGTCACCCCTCCACTTT,CASSWDRGKSPLHF
TRBJ2-3,TRBD2,.,TRBV5-1,TGCGCCAGCAGCCCCCGGACTAGCGGGGGGGCCGGTAGTGCAGATACGCAGTATTTT,CASSPRTSGGAGSADTQYF
TRBJ2-1,TRBD2,.,TRBV19,TGTGCGACCTCGCGCGGGGGGCCTCCCCAGTTCTTC,CATSRGGPPQFF
TRBJ1-6,.,.,TRBV4-1,TGCGCCAGCAGCCAAGAGAACAGGCTAAATTCACCCCTCCACTTT,CASSQENRLNSPLHF
TRBJ2-3,TRBD2,.,TRBV11-2,TGTGCCAGCAGATCAAAAGCGGGGGCGTTCACAGATACGCAGTATTTT,CASRSKAGAFTDTQYF
TRBJ1-1,TRBD1,.,TRBV5-1,TGCGCCAGCAGTAAAGACAGGGGGCTAGCGGGCACTGAAGCTTTCTTT,CASSKDRGLAGTEAFF
TRBJ1-3,TRBD1,.,TRBV25-1,TGTGCCAGCAGTGAATATTGGGACAGTTCTGGAAACACCATATATTTT,CASSEYWDSSGNTIYF
TRBJ2-7,.,.,TRBV6-1,TGTGCCAGCAGTGAACCCGCGGTTTACTACGAGCAGTACTTC,CASSEPAVYYEQYF
TRBJ1-1,TRBD1,once,TRBV6-5,TGTGCCAGCACAGGACAGGGTAAAGCTTTCTTT,CASTGQGKAFF
TRBJ2-5,TRBD2,.,TRBV6-6,TGTGCCAGCAGCGGACTAGCGGGGAGCCAAGAGACCCAGTACTTC,CASSGLAGSQETQYF
TRBJ2-7,.,few,TRBV7-6,TGTGCCAGCAGCTTACAGGACACACCTTCCTACGAGCAGTACTTC,CASSLQDTPSYEQYF
TRBJ2-7,TRBD1,.,TRBV2,TGTGCCAGCAGATTCTCGTCCGGGACAGGGGGCTACGAGCAGTACTTC,CASRFSSGTGGYEQYF